One and the same sample provided the 29 T cell receptor beta chains below, sequenced in a study of cytomegalovirus exposure and HLA in healthy donors. The PCR employed 60 Vbeta primers together with 13 Jbeta primers. Sequencing used immunoSEQ multiplex PCR; TCRdb keeps in-frame clones, though not all of them. The table records about 89,000 clones, around a tenth of them present only once. The sample comprised PBMCs. These receptors all come from a man between 50 and 59 years old in good health and CMV-seropositive.

The chain recombines TRBV10-3 with TRBJ2-5, with D possibly being TRBD2 (5 bases). The CDR3 runs to 13 residues. V lost 3 bases to trimming and J lost 1 base, with 6 bases between them. Looked up from germline, CDR1 is ENHRY and CDR2 is SYGVKD. The CDR3 is CAISERGQETQYF. The DNA for the CDR3 is TGTGCCATCAGTGAACGGGGCCAAGAGACCCAGTACTTC.

Ten or more counts support this clone. J is TRBJ1-4 and V is TRBV5-1; TRBD1 agrees at 7 bases. The CDR3 spans 14 residues. The junction had 5 bases not matched to a gene; V was cut back by 4 bases and J by 5 bases. Germline assignment: CDR1 SGHRS and CDR2 YFSETQ. The CDR3 spells CASSRDSQNEKLFF. The CDR3 region has the DNA TGCGCCAGCAGCCGGGACAGCCAGAATGAAAAACTGTTTTTT. Complete variable domain (other parts from reference TRBV5-1 and TRBJ1-4): KAGVTQTPRYLIKTRGQQVTLSCSPISGHRSVSWYQQTPGQGLQFLFEYFSETQRNKGNFPGRFSGRQFSNSRSEMNVSTLELGDSALYLCASSRDSQNEKLFFGSGTQLSVL.

This clone came up a few times. This CDR3 is also generated by other DNA sequences in the sample. The chain couples TRBV27 to TRBJ1-1, with D unclear. Trimming cost V 8 bases and J 1 base, with 17 bases left between them. The CDR3 sequence is 15 residues long. Germline V gene data show CDR1 as MNHEY and CDR2 as SMNVEV (reference sequence). This CDR3 is CASADGRAGNTEAFF. The DNA of the CDR3 is TGTGCCAGCGCTGACGGGCGGGCAGGGAACACTGAAGCTTTCTTT.

This chain uses TRBV7-8 with TRBJ2-6, with 8 positions matching TRBD1. This CDR3 spans 19 amino acids. The V segment lost 0 bases and the J segment 0 bases; nucleotides outside the gene matches: 7. In germline, CDR1 is SGHVS, CDR2 FQNEAQ. CDR3 DNA sequence: TGTGCCAGCAGCTTAGCCGCAGGGGGCAGTTCCTCTGGGGCCAACGTCCTGACTTTC. Its translation: CASSLAAGGSSSGANVLTF.

The chain has TRBV10-1 and TRBJ2-2, with D possibly being TRBD2 (5 bases). Trimming removed 6 bases at V and 2 bases at J, with 22 bases between. Germline V gene lookup returns CDR1 WNHNN and CDR2 SYGVQD (reference sequence). This CDR3 has 18 amino acids. CDR3 sequence (DNA): TGCGCCAGCAGGACTGGAGAGGGCCACGTTTCAAACACCGGGGAGCTGTTTTTT. Its protein is CASRTGEGHVSNTGELFF.

V gene TRBV2 combines with J gene TRBJ1-2, with D perhaps matching TRBD1 (5 bases). Germline V gives CDR1 SNHLY, CDR2 FYNNEI. V gave up 4 bases and J gave up 4 bases, with 13 bases separating them. This CDR3 contains 14 residues. In nucleotides, the CDR3 is TGTGCCAGCAGTGCAGGGTCCTCCTCCTATGGCTACACCTTC. Amino acids: CASSAGSSSYGYTF.

This clone showed up just a few times. This chain links TRBV7-9 with TRBJ2-5, with TRBD1 identical over 9 bases. This CDR3 has 15 residues. After removal of 1 base from V and 4 bases from J, the junction contained 4 bases not matched to a gene. The germline V gene has CDR1 SEHNR and CDR2 FQNEAQ (reference sequence). The CDR3, as DNA: TGTGCCAGCAGCTTAGATGGGACAGGGACAGAGACCCAGTACTTC. Translating it yields CASSLDGTGTETQYF.

Only a few counts were recorded for this clone. The rearrangement links TRBV9 to TRBJ2-7; weak D call: TRBD1 (6 bases). The CDR3 sequence is 15 residues long. Germline CDR1 reads SGDLS; CDR2 reads YYNGEE. Between the trimmed V and J ends, which lost 3 bases and 3 bases, there was a span of 16 bases. The CDR3 spells CASSARTADGYEQYF. The DNA of the CDR3 is TGTGCCAGCAGCGCCAGGACAGCAGATGGCTACGAGCAGTACTTC.

The chain has TRBV2 and TRBJ1-1, with D tentatively TRBD1 (6 bases). CDR1 SNHLY and CDR2 FYNNEI come from the germline V gene. This CDR3 comprises 16 residues. V lost 6 bases, J lost 2 bases, and 19 bases lay in between. DNA of the CDR3: TGTGCCAGCAGGTTTCAGGGGTACCCTACTAACACTGAAGCTTTCTTT. Its protein product is CASRFQGYPTNTEAFF.

This clone has just a few counts. This chain uses TRBV28 with TRBJ1-5; D uncertain. The CDR3 runs 13 residues. The V and J ends lost 6 bases and 8 bases respectively, with 14 bases between them. Germline CDR1 is MDHEN and CDR2 is SYDVKM. CDR3 in DNA: TGTGCCAGCAGCGGGAATTTCTTTAAGCCCCAGCATTTT. Residues: CASSGNFFKPQHF.

In this sample, this clone turned up many times. V and J are TRBV7-9 and TRBJ2-3; D may be TRBD1 (6 bases). The CDR3 extends over 15 amino acids. V was shortened by 6 bases and J by 0 bases, with 13 bases between the two germline ends. The V gene's germline CDR1 is SEHNR and CDR2 FQNEAQ (reference sequence). The CDR3 DNA follows: TGTGCCAGCAGTCATTGGACAGCTAGCACAGATACGCAGTATTTT. Encoded protein: CASSHWTASTDTQYF.

The chain joins TRBV7-9 to TRBJ2-5; the match to TRBD1 covers 8 bases. The junction had 8 bases not matched to a gene; V was cut back by 4 bases and J by 7 bases. Germline V lookup: CDR1 SEHNR, CDR2 FQNEAQ (reference sequence). This CDR3 is 14 amino acids long. The CDR3 reads CASSSRQGRGTQYF. The CDR3 DNA reads as TGTGCCAGCAGCTCTCGACAGGGGCGAGGGACCCAGTACTTC.

The chain combines TRBV9 with TRBJ2-1; D is possibly TRBD1 (5 bases). There are 16 residues in the CDR3. Germline V lookup: CDR1 SGDLS, CDR2 YYNGEE. Trimming took 1 base from V and 4 from J, leaving 15 bases between them. The CDR3 loop is CASSVLPIGVYNEQFF. The CDR3 coding sequence is TGTGCCAGCAGCGTACTACCGATAGGGGTTTACAATGAGCAGTTCTTC.

This sequence joins TRBV19 and TRBJ1-5; TRBD1 matches 9 bases. Germline assignment: CDR1 LNHDA and CDR2 SQIVND (reference sequence). The CDR3 totals 13 residues. After removal of 10 bases from V and 6 bases from J, the junction contained 7 bases not matched to a gene. CDR3 loop: CATLGQGSQPQHF. CDR3 coding DNA: TGTGCCACCCTTGGACAGGGGAGTCAGCCCCAGCATTTT.

There are a few counts of this clone. This chain uses TRBV7-9 with TRBJ2-2; 10 bases are a match to TRBD2. Germline V gene data show CDR1 as SEHNR and CDR2 as FQNEAQ (reference sequence). Germline trimming cut 9 bases from V and 3 bases from J; bases unmatched to any gene: 7. The CDR3 contains 15 residues. The CDR3 DNA reads TGTGCCAGGGACCGAGGACTAGCGGACACCGGGGAGCTGTTTTTT. Its protein product is CARDRGLADTGELFF. The variable domain in full, with the rest retrieved from reference TRBV7-9 and TRBJ2-2, is DTGVSQNPRHKITKRGQNVTFRCDPISEHNRLYWYRQTLGQGPEFLTYFQNEAQLEKSRLLSDRFSAERPKGSFSTLEIQRTEQGDSAMYLCARDRGLADTGELFFGEGSRLTVL.

This clone was found a few times. This chain connects TRBV4-2 to TRBJ1-1; TRBD1 is a possible D gene (6 bases). The CDR3 is made up of 16 amino acids. Germline CDR1 LGHNA, CDR2 YNFKEQ. V gave up 0 bases and J gave up 5 bases, with 16 bases separating them. CDR3 residues: CASSQEAGARGTEAFF. The CDR3 region has the DNA TGTGCCAGCAGCCAAGAGGCGGGGGCGCGGGGAACTGAAGCTTTCTTT.

In this sample, this clone turned up a few times. This rearrangement joins TRBV7-3 to TRBJ2-5, with 10 positions matching TRBD2. This CDR3 contains 15 residues. V was pared by 1 base and J by 4 bases, with 3 bases of the junction left unmatched. CDR1 is SGHTA and CDR2 is FQGTGA in the germline V gene. CDR3 amino acids: CASSLSTSGIETQYF. Here the CDR3 DNA reads TGTGCCAGCAGCTTAAGTACTAGCGGGATAGAGACCCAGTACTTC.

This clone came up a few times. J is TRBJ1-3 and V is TRBV4-2, with no clear D. The V and J ends lost 5 bases and 4 bases respectively, with 9 bases between them. Germline V gene lookup returns CDR1 LGHNA and CDR2 YNFKEQ. The CDR3 contains 13 residues. CDR3 protein: CASSSSPGNTIYF. The CDR3 DNA follows: TGTGCCAGCAGCTCATCCCCCGGAAACACCATATATTTT.

V gene TRBV16 combines with J gene TRBJ2-7; 8 bases match TRBD1. Germline assignment: CDR1 KGHSY and CDR2 FQNENV. With 4 bases clipped from V and 3 bases from J, the junction kept 14 bases outside the gene matches. The CDR3 has 17 amino acids. The CDR3 reads CASSLRTWGTGGYEQYF. For the CDR3, the DNA is TGTGCCAGCAGCCTCCGAACTTGGGGGACAGGTGGCTACGAGCAGTACTTC.

This clone was seen a handful of times. This chain joins TRBV28 and TRBJ2-1; no reliable D call. CDR3 size: 14 residues. The germline V and J ends were trimmed by 2 bases and 9 bases, with 14 bases remaining between them. Germline CDR1 reads MDHEN; CDR2 reads SYDVKM. The CDR3 region has the DNA TGTGCCAGCAGTTTAGACGGTTCCGGCGGTGAGCAGTTCTTC. This sequence encodes CASSLDGSGGEQFF.

This clone was observed a few times. The chain carries TRBV4-3 and TRBJ2-7; no clear D. The V end was cut by 0 bases, the J end by 4 bases, with 7 bases between. The germline V gene encodes CDR1 LGHNA and CDR2 YSLEER. The CDR3 is 13 residues long. This chain's CDR3 is CASSQDYGYEQYF. In nucleotides, the CDR3 is TGCGCCAGCAGCCAAGATTACGGGTACGAGCAGTACTTC.

V and J are TRBV9 and TRBJ1-5; D remains unclear. CDR1 is SGDLS, CDR2 YYNGEE, per germline. V dropped 3 bases and J dropped 2 bases, with 15 bases sitting between them. This CDR3 spans 16 amino acids. Here the CDR3 reads CASSARRGRGNQPQHF. CDR3 DNA: TGTGCCAGCAGCGCCAGACGGGGTCGCGGCAATCAGCCCCAGCATTTT.

In its sample, this clone was seen a few times. The chain carries TRBV9 and TRBJ2-1, with 10 bases matching TRBD2. This CDR3 has 13 amino acids. Germline-derived CDR1 and CDR2 are SGDLS and YYNGEE. The V segment lost 3 bases and the J segment 10 bases; nucleotides outside the gene matches: 4. CDR3 nucleotide sequence: TGTGCCAGCAGCGAGGCTAGCGGGAGAGAGCAGTTCTTC. The encoded protein is CASSEASGREQFF.

The V call is TRBV7-2, the J call TRBJ1-5; no clear D. V dropped 2 bases and J dropped 9 bases, with 8 bases sitting between them. CDR3 length: 12 residues. Per the germline V gene, CDR1 is SGHTA and CDR2 is FQGNSA. CDR3 loop: CASSLRRGPQHF. For the CDR3, the DNA is TGTGCCAGCAGCTTACGGCGAGGGCCCCAGCATTTT.

The chain is built from TRBV7-9 and TRBJ1-1; the match to TRBD1 covers 7 bases. Germline lookup yields CDR1 SEHNR and CDR2 FQNEAQ (reference sequence). This CDR3 has 14 amino acids. The J segment lost 9 bases and the V segment lost 4 bases, leaving 11 bases of the junction unmatched. The CDR3 is CASSSTRDRVKAFF. Here the CDR3 DNA reads TGTGCCAGCAGCTCCACCCGCGACAGGGTGAAAGCTTTCTTT.

In this sample, this clone turned up a few times. V and J are TRBV27 and TRBJ1-2, with TRBD1 matching 9 bases. The V gene end was trimmed by 8 bases and the J gene end by 9 bases; junction bases not matched to a gene: 10. The CDR3 covers 13 residues. In germline, CDR1 is MNHEY, CDR2 SMNVEV (reference sequence). CDR3 residues: CASSPGTGSSYTF. The CDR3 region has the DNA TGTGCCAGCTCCCCCGGGACAGGGAGTAGCTACACCTTC.

V usage is TRBV5-1 and J usage is TRBJ1-4, with a possible D match to TRBD1 (6 bases). Between the trimmed V and J ends, which lost 2 bases and 8 bases, there was a span of 13 bases. CDR3 length: 14 amino acids. The V gene's germline CDR1 is SGHRS and CDR2 YFSETQ. The CDR3 region has the DNA TGCGCCAGCAGCTTACAGGGTTATGGGGAAAAACTGTTTTTT. Its translation is CASSLQGYGEKLFF. The full variable domain, its missing parts supplied by reference TRBV5-1 and TRBJ1-4, is KAGVTQTPRYLIKTRGQQVTLSCSPISGHRSVSWYQQTPGQGLQFLFEYFSETQRNKGNFPGRFSGRQFSNSRSEMNVSTLELGDSALYLCASSLQGYGEKLFFGSGTQLSVL.

This chain joins TRBV11-2 and TRBJ1-4; 9 bases agree with TRBD1. The CDR3 covers 14 residues. Germline V gives CDR1 SGHAT, CDR2 FQNNGV. V was pared by 5 bases and J by 11 bases, with 9 bases of the junction left unmatched. CDR3: CASSGDRGGRKLFF. CDR3 coding DNA: TGTGCCAGCAGCGGAGACAGGGGGGGGAGGAAACTGTTTTTT. The whole variable domain, remainder taken from reference TRBV11-2 and TRBJ1-4, is EAGVAQSPRYKIIEKRQSVAFWCNPISGHATLYWYQQILGQGPKLLIQFQNNGVVDDSQLPKDRFSAERLKGVDSTLKIQPAKLEDSAVYLCASSGDRGGRKLFFGSGTQLSVL.

This clone has only a few counts. The V gene is TRBV12-5, the J gene TRBJ2-3, with D uncertain. With 2 bases removed from V and 2 bases from J, the gap between germline ends came to 11 bases. The CDR3 is made up of 15 amino acids. In germline, CDR1 is LGHNT, CDR2 FRNRAP. The CDR3 nucleotides are TGTGCTAGTGGTTTGTTGGCAGGATACACAGATACGCAGTATTTT. It yields the protein CASGLLAGYTDTQYF.